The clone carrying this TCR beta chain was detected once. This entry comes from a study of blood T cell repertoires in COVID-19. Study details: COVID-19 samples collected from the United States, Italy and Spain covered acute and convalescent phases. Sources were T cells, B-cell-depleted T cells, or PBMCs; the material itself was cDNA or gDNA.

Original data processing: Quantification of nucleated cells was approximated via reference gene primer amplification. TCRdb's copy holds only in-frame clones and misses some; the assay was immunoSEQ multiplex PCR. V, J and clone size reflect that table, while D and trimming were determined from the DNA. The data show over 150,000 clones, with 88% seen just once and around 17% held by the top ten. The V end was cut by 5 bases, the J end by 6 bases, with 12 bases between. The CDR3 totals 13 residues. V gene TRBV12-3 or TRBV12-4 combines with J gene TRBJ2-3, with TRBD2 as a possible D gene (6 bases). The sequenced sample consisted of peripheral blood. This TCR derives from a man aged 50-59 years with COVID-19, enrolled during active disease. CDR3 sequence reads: CASSLTGADTQYF. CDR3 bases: TGTGCCAGCAGTCTCACGGGAGCTGATACGCAGTATTTT.